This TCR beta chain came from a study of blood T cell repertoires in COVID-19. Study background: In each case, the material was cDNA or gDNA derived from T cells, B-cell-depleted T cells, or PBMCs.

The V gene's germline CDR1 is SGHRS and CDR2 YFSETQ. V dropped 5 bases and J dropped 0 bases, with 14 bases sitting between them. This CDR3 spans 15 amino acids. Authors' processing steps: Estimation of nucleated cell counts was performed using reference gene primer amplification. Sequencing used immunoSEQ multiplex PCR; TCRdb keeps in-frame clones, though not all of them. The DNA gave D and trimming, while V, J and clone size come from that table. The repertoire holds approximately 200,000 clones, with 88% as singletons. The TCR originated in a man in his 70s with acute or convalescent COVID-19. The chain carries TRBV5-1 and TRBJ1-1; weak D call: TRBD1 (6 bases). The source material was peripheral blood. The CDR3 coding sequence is TGCGCCAGCAGAGATCAGGGGCTCATGAACACTGAAGCTTTCTTT. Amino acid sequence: CASRDQGLMNTEAFF.